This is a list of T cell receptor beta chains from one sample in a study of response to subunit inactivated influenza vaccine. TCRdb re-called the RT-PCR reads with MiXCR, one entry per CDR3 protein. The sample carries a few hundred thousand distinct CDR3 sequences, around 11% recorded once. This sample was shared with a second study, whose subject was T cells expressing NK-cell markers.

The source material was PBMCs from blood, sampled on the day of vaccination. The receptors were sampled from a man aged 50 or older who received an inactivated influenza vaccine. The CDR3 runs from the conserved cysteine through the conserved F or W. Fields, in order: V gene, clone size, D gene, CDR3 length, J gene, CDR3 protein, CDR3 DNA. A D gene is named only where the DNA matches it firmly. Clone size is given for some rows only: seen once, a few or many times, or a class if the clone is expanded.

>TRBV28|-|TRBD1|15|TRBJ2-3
CASSLWDRATDTQYF
TGTGCCAGCAGTCTTTGGGACAGGGCGACAGATACGCAGTATTTT
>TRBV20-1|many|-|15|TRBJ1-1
CSANRDGIMNTEAFF
TGCAGTGCCAACCGGGACGGCATAATGAACACTGAAGCTTTCTTT
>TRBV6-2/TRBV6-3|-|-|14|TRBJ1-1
CASSLRPRNTEAFF
TGTGCCAGCAGTTTGCGGCCCCGGAACACTGAAGCTTTCTTT
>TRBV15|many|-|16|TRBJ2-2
CATSRALGVNTGELFF
TGTGCCACCAGCAGAGCCTTGGGGGTAAACACCGGGGAGCTGTTTTTT
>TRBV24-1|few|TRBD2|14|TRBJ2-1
CATSGSGSRNEQFF
TGTGCCACCAGTGGAAGCGGGAGTCGCAATGAGCAGTTCTTC
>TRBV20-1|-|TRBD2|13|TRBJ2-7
CSARDLAAFEQYF
TGCAGTGCTAGAGATCTAGCGGCATTCGAGCAGTACTTC
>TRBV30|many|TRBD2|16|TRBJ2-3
CAWSIGLAVWADTQYF
TGTGCCTGGAGTATAGGACTAGCGGTTTGGGCAGATACGCAGTATTTT
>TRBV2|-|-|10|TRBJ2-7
CASKDFEQYF
TGTGCCAGCAAGGACTTCGAGCAGTACTTC
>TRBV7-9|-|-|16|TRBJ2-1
CASSPLRGVSYNEQFF
TGTGCCAGCAGCCCCCTTAGGGGAGTGTCCTACAATGAGCAGTTCTTC
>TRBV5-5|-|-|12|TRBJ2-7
CASSLDWGEQYF
TGTGCCAGCAGCTTGGATTGGGGCGAGCAGTACTTC
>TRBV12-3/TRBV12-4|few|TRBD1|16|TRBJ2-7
CASSSTWTGRGYEQYF
TGTGCCAGCAGCAGCACCTGGACAGGGCGAGGCTACGAGCAGTACTTC
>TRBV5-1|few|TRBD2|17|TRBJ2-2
CASQVRLAGDVTGELFF
TGCGCCAGCCAAGTGAGACTAGCGGGAGATGTTACCGGGGAGCTGTTTTTT
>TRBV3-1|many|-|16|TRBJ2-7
CASSQDPRLSSYEQYF
TGTGCCAGCAGCCAAGATCCCAGACTTTCCTCCTACGAGCAGTACTTC
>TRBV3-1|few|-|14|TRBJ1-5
CASSSTASPNRRYF
TGTGCCAGCAGCTCGACAGCGTCGCCTAACAGGAGGTATTTT
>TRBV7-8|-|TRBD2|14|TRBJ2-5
CASTGGGDWETQYF
TGTGCCAGCACCGGCGGGGGAGATTGGGAGACCCAGTACTTC
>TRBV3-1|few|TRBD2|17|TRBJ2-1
CASSQGSGTRPYNEQFF
TGTGCCAGCAGCCAGGGTTCCGGGACTAGACCCTACAATGAGCAGTTCTTC
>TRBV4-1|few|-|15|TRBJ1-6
CASSQLTGHNSPLHF
TGCGCCAGCAGCCAACTTACGGGGCATAATTCACCCCTCCACTTT
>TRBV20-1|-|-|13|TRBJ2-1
CSASRGYDNEQFF
TGCAGTGCTAGCAGAGGGTACGACAATGAGCAGTTCTTC
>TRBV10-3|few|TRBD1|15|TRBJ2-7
CAISGAGQGNYEQYF
TGTGCCATCAGTGGGGCTGGACAGGGGAACTACGAGCAGTACTTC
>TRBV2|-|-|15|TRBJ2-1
CASRSGGSSYNEQFF
TGTGCCAGCAGATCGGGCGGAAGCTCCTACAATGAGCAGTTCTTC
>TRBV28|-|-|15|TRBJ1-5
CASSPRTDSNQPQHF
TGTGCCAGCAGTCCCCGGACAGATAGCAATCAGCCCCAGCATTTT
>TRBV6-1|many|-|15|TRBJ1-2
CASNPGLTVNYGYTF
TGTGCCAGCAATCCCGGGCTGACCGTGAACTATGGCTACACCTTC
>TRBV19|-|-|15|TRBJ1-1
CASSISPGAWTEAFF
TGTGCCAGTAGTATCTCCCCGGGGGCCTGGACTGAAGCTTTCTTT
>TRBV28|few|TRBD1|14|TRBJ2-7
CASKDQGATYEQYF
TGTGCCAGCAAAGATCAGGGGGCCACCTACGAGCAGTACTTC
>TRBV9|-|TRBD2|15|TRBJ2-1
CASSVAGGSGNEQFF
TGTGCCAGCAGCGTAGCCGGCGGGAGCGGAAATGAGCAGTTCTTC
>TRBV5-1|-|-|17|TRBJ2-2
CASSWTLPRGYTGELFF
TGCGCCAGCAGCTGGACGTTACCCAGGGGCTACACCGGGGAGCTGTTTTTT
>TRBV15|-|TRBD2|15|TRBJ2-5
CATSSRLAGGETQYF
TGTGCCACCAGCTCTCGACTAGCGGGAGGAGAGACCCAGTACTTC
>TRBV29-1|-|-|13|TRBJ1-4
CSVGGALNEKLFF
TGCAGCGTTGGGGGGGCCCTAAATGAAAAACTGTTTTTT
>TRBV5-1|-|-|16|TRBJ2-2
CASSSSPGQGTGELFF
TGCGCCAGCAGCTCATCCCCGGGCCAGGGGACCGGGGAGCTGTTTTTT